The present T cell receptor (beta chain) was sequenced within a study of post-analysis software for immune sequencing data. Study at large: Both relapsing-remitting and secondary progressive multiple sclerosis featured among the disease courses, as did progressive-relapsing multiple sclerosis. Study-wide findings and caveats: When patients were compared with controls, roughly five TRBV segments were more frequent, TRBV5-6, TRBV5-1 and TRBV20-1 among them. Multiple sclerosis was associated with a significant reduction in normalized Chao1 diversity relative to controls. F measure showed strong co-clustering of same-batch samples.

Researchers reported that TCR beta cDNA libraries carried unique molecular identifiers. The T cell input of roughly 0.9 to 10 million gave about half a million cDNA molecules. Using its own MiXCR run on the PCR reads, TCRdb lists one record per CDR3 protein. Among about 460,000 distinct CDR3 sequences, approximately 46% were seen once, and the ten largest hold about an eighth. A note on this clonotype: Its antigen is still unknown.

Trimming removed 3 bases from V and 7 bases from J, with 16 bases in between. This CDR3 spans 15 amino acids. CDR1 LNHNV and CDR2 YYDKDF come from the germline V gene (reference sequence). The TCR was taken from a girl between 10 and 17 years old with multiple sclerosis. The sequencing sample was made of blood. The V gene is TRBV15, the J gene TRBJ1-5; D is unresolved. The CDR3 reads CATSREALVGQPQHF. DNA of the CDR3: TGTGCCACCAGCAGGGAAGCTTTGGTGGGCCAGCCCCAGCATTTT.